The 26 T cell receptor beta chains in this list originate from one sample, sequenced in a study of blood T cell repertoires in COVID-19 (dated by TCRdb to about 2020). The protocol used for the library was the immunoSEQ multiplex PCR assay. TCRdb's version of the immuneACCESS table is confined to in-frame rearrangements and falls short of the full clone set. An unresolved V gene accounts for under half of the shortfall where checked; the remainder is of unknown origin. Present in this sample are 100,000 or so clones, approximately 86% of which were seen just once. Under 13% of the sample lies in the top ten. Sequencing was performed on peripheral blood. These receptors all stem from a man between 65 and 85 years old with active or convalescent COVID-19.

J is TRBJ1-1 and V is TRBV7-6, with TRBD1 matching 9 bases. The CDR3 totals 16 residues. Looked up from germline, CDR1 is SGHVS and CDR2 is FNYEAQ. Trimming at V came to 7 bases and at J to 0 bases, leaving 9 bases not matched to a gene. CDR3 sequence: CASTEDRGLLNTEAFF. The CDR3 nucleotides are TGTGCCAGCACTGAGGACAGGGGTCTGTTGAACACTGAAGCTTTCTTT.

This sequence joins TRBV9 and TRBJ2-1; TRBD1 matches 7 bases. Trimming cost V 4 bases and J 2 bases; bases outside gene matches: 6. The CDR3 is 15 residues long. CDR1 and CDR2 (germline): SGDLS, YYNGEE. The CDR3 DNA follows: TGTGCCAGCAGCCCCGTAGGGGGCCCCTACAATGAGCAGTTCTTC. Its translation: CASSPVGGPYNEQFF.

The chain uses TRBV5-1 and TRBJ2-3; no definite D call. This CDR3 contains 16 residues. Between the trimmed V and J ends, which lost 2 bases and 0 bases, there was a span of 13 bases. Germline CDR1 SGHRS, CDR2 YFSETQ. The CDR3 protein is CASSFLFEASTDTQYF. The CDR3 DNA reads as TGCGCCAGCAGCTTCCTATTTGAGGCTAGCACAGATACGCAGTATTTT.

V is TRBV3-1 (or the pseudogene TRBV3-2) and J is TRBJ1-2, with D perhaps TRBD1 (6 bases). CDR1 and CDR2 from the germline V gene are LGHDT and YNNKEL (reference sequence). The CDR3 contains 14 residues. Trimming took 0 bases from V and 12 from J, leaving 17 bases between them. The CDR3 DNA is TGTGCCAGCAGCCAAGATGTTCGGGGGGCGAGCCACACCTTC. Amino acid sequence: CASSQDVRGASHTF.

This chain connects TRBV6-4 to TRBJ2-3; D is perhaps TRBD2 (6 bases). The CDR3 consists of 17 residues. The V end lost 4 bases, the J end lost 5 bases, and 22 bases lay between the germline ends. CDR1 MRHNA and CDR2 SNTAGT come from the germline V gene. As DNA, the CDR3 is TGTGCCAGCAGTGTTCGAGGGACTGCGTGCGAGGGAGATACGCAGTATTTT. Translating it yields CASSVRGTACEGDTQYF.

J is TRBJ2-3 and V is TRBV7-6; 7 bases align to TRBD1. The germline CDR1 and CDR2 sequences are SGHVS and FNYEAQ. The CDR3 covers 16 residues. Unmatched junction bases numbered 6, after V lost 2 bases and J lost 1 base. The CDR3 reads CASSLTGEWGTDTQYF. Written as DNA, the CDR3 is TGTGCCAGCAGCTTAACAGGGGAATGGGGCACAGATACGCAGTATTTT.

The chain recombines TRBV2 with TRBJ2-5, with TRBD1 matching over 9 bases. V lost 4 bases to trimming and J lost 2 bases; unmatched junction nucleotides: 5. Per the germline V gene, CDR1 is SNHLY and CDR2 is FYNNEI. The CDR3 contains 15 residues. CDR3: CASSGTGVPQETQYF. The CDR3 nucleotides read TGTGCCAGCAGTGGGACAGGGGTTCCTCAAGAGACCCAGTACTTC.

The V gene is TRBV6-6, the J gene TRBJ1-2, with D possibly being TRBD1 (5 bases). The CDR3 has 13 amino acids. V was pared by 0 bases and J by 8 bases, with 10 bases between. Germline loops: CDR1 MNHNY, CDR2 SVGAGI (reference sequence). The chain's CDR3 is CASSYSRQGGYTF. CDR3 DNA sequence: TGTGCCAGCAGTTACTCGAGGCAGGGAGGCTACACCTTC.

This clone came up a few times. This rearrangement joins TRBV11-3 to TRBJ2-6; D might be TRBD1 (5 bases). The CDR3 is 18 residues long. Germline CDR1 SGHNT, CDR2 YENEEA. The V and J ends lost 4 bases and 0 bases respectively, with 16 bases between them. The CDR3 sequence: CASSSLRAMSSGANVLTF. Written as DNA, the CDR3 is TGTGCCAGCAGCTCGCTCAGGGCCATGAGCTCTGGGGCCAACGTCCTGACTTTC.

The gene calls are TRBV5-4 and TRBJ2-1; D is possibly TRBD2 (6 bases). The CDR3 extends over 16 amino acids. V lost 3 bases to trimming and J lost 2 bases, with 15 bases between them. Germline CDR1 and CDR2: SGHNT and YYREEE (reference sequence). CDR3 residues: CASSSQGGITYNEQFF. The DNA for the CDR3 is TGTGCCAGCAGCTCCCAGGGCGGGATAACCTACAATGAGCAGTTCTTC.

The table lists this clone with a few counts. The chain links TRBV6-4 to TRBJ2-5; a weak D match, TRBD2 (6 bases). The CDR3 covers 19 residues. The V and J ends lost 5 bases and 4 bases respectively, with 29 bases between them. The germline gives CDR1 MRHNA, CDR2 SNTAGT. CDR3 DNA: TGTGCCAGCAGTTTTTCGTGTAGCGGATTTATAATAAGACGAGAGACCCAGTACTTC. This translates into CASSFSCSGFIIRRETQYF.

The V call is TRBV7-2, the J call TRBJ1-1; D is unresolved. Trimming removed 5 bases from V and 1 base from J, with 5 bases in between. The length of the CDR3 is 12 residues. The germline gives CDR1 SGHTA, CDR2 FQGNSA. In nucleotides, the CDR3 is TGTGCCAGCAGCCCACAGAACACTGAAGCTTTCTTT. Protein product: CASSPQNTEAFF.

CDR3 sequence (DNA): TGTGCCAGCAGTGACCTGACAGGGTACAATGAGCAGTTCTTC. It specifies CASSDLTGYNEQFF. The genes are TRBV2 and TRBJ2-1; 7 positions match TRBD1. Germline lookup yields CDR1 SNHLY and CDR2 FYNNEI. V gave up 3 bases and J gave up 4 bases; unmatched junction bases: 3. This CDR3 comprises 14 residues.

The table lists this clone with a few counts. This chain joins TRBV19 and TRBJ2-5, with 8 bases that match TRBD1. This CDR3 spans 15 amino acids. The V segment lost 6 bases and the J segment 4 bases; nucleotides outside the gene matches: 10. Germline-derived CDR1 and CDR2 are LNHDA and SQIVND (reference sequence). In DNA form, the CDR3 reads TGTGCCAGTAGAGACAGGGGCTTTGGGGGAGAGACCCAGTACTTC. Protein: CASRDRGFGGETQYF.

The V gene is TRBV5-4, the J gene TRBJ2-5, with D uncertain. Trimming pared 5 bases from V and 3 bases from J, leaving 11 bases between. This CDR3 has 13 amino acids. Germline CDR1 reads SGHNT; CDR2 reads YYREEE (reference sequence). In DNA form, the CDR3 reads TGTGCCAGCAGAACAGACGGTAAAGAGACCCAGTACTTC. This codes for CASRTDGKETQYF.

The chain is built from TRBV19 and TRBJ1-6; 10 bases line up with TRBD1. The V gene end was trimmed by 3 bases and the J gene end by 10 bases; junction bases not matched to a gene: 9. Germline values: CDR1 LNHDA, CDR2 SQIVND (reference sequence). The CDR3 is made up of 16 amino acids. CDR3 in DNA: TGTGCCAGTAGTATGGGACAGGGGCAAATGAACTCACCCCTCCACTTT. Its protein is CASSMGQGQMNSPLHF. Drawing the rest from reference TRBV19 and TRBJ1-6, the complete variable domain is DGGITQSPKYLFRKEGQNVTLSCEQNLNHDAMYWYRQDPGQGLRLIYYSQIVNDFQKGDIAEGYSVSREKKESFPLTVTSAQKNPTAFYLCASSMGQGQMNSPLHFGNGTRLTVT.

This clone is a singleton in its sample. The chain combines TRBV18 with TRBJ1-6; D remains ambiguous. The CDR3 sequence is 15 residues long. V lost 0 bases and J lost 9, with 12 bases in between. Germline V gives CDR1 KGHSH, CDR2 LQKENI. This chain's CDR3 is CASSPPRARGSPLHF. The CDR3 coding sequence is TGTGCCAGCTCACCACCGCGGGCCCGTGGTTCACCCCTCCACTTT. The complete variable domain, with remaining parts taken from reference TRBV18 and TRBJ1-6, reads NAGVMQNPRHLVRRRGQEARLRCSPMKGHSHVYWYRQLPEEGLKFMVYLQKENIIDESGMPKERFSAEFPKEGPSILRIQQVVRGDSAAYFCASSPPRARGSPLHFGNGTRLTVT.

The chain has TRBV7-3 and TRBJ2-1, with D unresolved. Germline V gene data show CDR1 as SGHTA and CDR2 as FQGTGA. The CDR3 runs 15 residues. V lost 3 bases and J lost 0, with 9 bases in between. CDR3 coding DNA: TGTGCCAGCAGCTTCCAAGCGAGCTCCTACAATGAGCAGTTCTTC. Translating gives CASSFQASSYNEQFF.

The chain joins TRBV5-4 to TRBJ2-7, with 9 bases identical to TRBD1. The CDR3 extends over 16 amino acids. Germline V CDR1 and CDR2: SGHNT, YYREEE (reference sequence). The junction had 8 bases not matched to a gene; V was cut back by 3 bases and J by 1 base. The CDR3 DNA is TGTGCCAGCAGCTCGCCGGGACAGGGAACTTCCTACGAGCAGTACTTC. It specifies CASSSPGQGTSYEQYF.

The CDR3 region is CAWSVTLDRPRLRQYF. The DNA of the CDR3 is TGTGCCTGGAGTGTAACCCTCGACAGGCCCAGGCTCCGGCAGTACTTC. The chain employs TRBV30 and TRBJ2-7; D may be TRBD1 (6 bases). This CDR3 region has 16 residues. CDR1 and CDR2 from the germline V gene are GTSNPN and SVGIG (reference sequence). Trimming took off 0 bases at V and 9 bases at J, with 24 bases between the two ends.

The chain is built from TRBV2 and TRBJ1-5; 9 nucleotides agree with TRBD1. Germline V CDR1 and CDR2: SNHLY, FYNNEI. The V gene end was trimmed by 4 bases and the J gene end by 3 bases; junction bases not matched to a gene: 4. The CDR3 runs to 15 residues. The CDR3 DNA reads as TGTGCCAGCAGTGGGGACAGGGCGATCAATCAGCCCCAGCATTTT. It codes for CASSGDRAINQPQHF.

This clone was observed a single time. V is TRBV5-3 and J is TRBJ2-2; D not resolved. TRBV5-3 is assigned to the ORF class and has an uncertain function. V lost 2 bases, J lost 5 bases, and 7 bases lay in between. The CDR3 extends over 13 amino acids. In nucleotides, the CDR3 is TGTGCCAGAAGCTTTGTCCAGACCGGGGAGCTGTTTTTT. This gives the protein CARSFVQTGELFF.

The chain uses TRBV3-1 (or the pseudogene TRBV3-2) and TRBJ2-5, with 8 bases aligning to TRBD1. Germline V gene lookup returns CDR1 LGHDT and CDR2 YNNKEL (reference sequence). CDR3 length: 17 residues. Trimming removed 4 bases from V and 3 bases from J; junction bases left unmatched: 13. DNA of the CDR3: TGTGCCAGCAGCCTAAGGAAATCTCAGACAGGGGAAGAGACCCAGTACTTC. This encodes CASSLRKSQTGEETQYF.

The rearrangement uses TRBV6-6 and TRBJ1-5; tentatively, D is TRBD1 (5 bases). V dropped 6 bases and J dropped 0 bases, with 15 bases sitting between them. Germline CDR1 and CDR2: MNHNY and SVGAGI (reference sequence). The CDR3 contains 16 residues. The CDR3 coding sequence is TGTGCCAGCAGCTCCGGGGGGTACTATAGCAATCAGCCCCAGCATTTT. It encodes CASSSGGYYSNQPQHF.

V usage is TRBV4-1 and J usage is TRBJ2-7; D uncertain. Germline V gene lookup returns CDR1 MGHRA and CDR2 YSYEKL. The length of the CDR3 is 16 residues. Deletions cut 4 bases from V and 0 bases from J, with 16 bases between. The CDR3 region has the DNA TGCGCCAGCAGCCCAGAACGGGTTGACGGCTCCTACGAGCAGTACTTC. Its protein is CASSPERVDGSYEQYF.

The chain joins TRBV7-3 to TRBJ2-3; possibly TRBD2 for D (5 bases). Germline lookup yields CDR1 SGHTA and CDR2 FQGTGA. This CDR3 contains 16 residues. The V and J ends lost 1 base and 4 bases respectively, with 15 bases between them. CDR3 amino acids: CASSLMGLGGPDTQYF. As DNA, the CDR3 is TGTGCCAGCAGCTTAATGGGCCTCGGAGGTCCAGATACGCAGTATTTT.